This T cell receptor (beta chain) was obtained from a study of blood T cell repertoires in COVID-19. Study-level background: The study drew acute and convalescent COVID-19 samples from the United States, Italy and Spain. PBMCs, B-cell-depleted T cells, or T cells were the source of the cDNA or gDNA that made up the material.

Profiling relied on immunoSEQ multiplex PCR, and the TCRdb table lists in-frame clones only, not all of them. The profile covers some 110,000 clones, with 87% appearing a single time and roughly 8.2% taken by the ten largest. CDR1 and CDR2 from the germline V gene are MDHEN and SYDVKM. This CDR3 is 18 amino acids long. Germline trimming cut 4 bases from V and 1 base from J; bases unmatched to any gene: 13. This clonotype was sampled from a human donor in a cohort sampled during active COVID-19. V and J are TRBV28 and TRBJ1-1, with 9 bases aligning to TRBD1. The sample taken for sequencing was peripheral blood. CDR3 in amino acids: CASSSYPGQGSSNTEAFF. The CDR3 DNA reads TGTGCCAGCAGTTCCTATCCGGGACAGGGAAGTTCGAACACTGAAGCTTTCTTT.